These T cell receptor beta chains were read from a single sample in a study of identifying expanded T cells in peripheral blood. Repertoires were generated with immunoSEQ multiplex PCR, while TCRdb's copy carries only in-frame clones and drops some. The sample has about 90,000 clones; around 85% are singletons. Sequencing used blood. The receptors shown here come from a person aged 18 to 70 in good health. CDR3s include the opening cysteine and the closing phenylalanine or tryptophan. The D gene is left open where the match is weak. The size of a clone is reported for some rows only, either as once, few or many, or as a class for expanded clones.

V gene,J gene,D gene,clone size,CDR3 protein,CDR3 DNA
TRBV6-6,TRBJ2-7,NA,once,CASSFRTASDEQYF,TGTGCCAGCTCATTCCGGACGGCAAGTGACGAGCAGTACTTC
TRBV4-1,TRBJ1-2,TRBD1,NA,CASSQVVPGQGNYGYTF,TGCGCCAGCAGCCAAGTCGTACCGGGACAGGGTAACTATGGCTACACCTTC
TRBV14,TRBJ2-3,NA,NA,CASSQGMGDTQYF,TGTGCCAGCAGCCAAGGGATGGGAGATACGCAGTATTTT
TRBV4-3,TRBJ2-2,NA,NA,CASSQASGGRNTGELFF,TGCGCCAGCAGCCAAGCATCGGGGGGCAGGAACACCGGGGAGCTGTTTTTT
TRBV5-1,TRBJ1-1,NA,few,CASRGRLNTEAFF,TGCGCCAGCAGGGGGAGGTTGAACACTGAAGCTTTCTTT
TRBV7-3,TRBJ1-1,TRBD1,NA,CASSSTGGAGNTEAFF,TGTGCCAGCAGCTCTACAGGGGGCGCAGGGAACACTGAAGCTTTCTTT
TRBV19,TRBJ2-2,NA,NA,CASNRVDTGELFF,TGTGCCAGTAACAGGGTAGACACCGGGGAGCTGTTTTTT
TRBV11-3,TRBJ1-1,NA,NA,CASSANTGNTEAFF,TGTGCCAGCAGCGCTAATACGGGGAACACTGAAGCTTTCTTT
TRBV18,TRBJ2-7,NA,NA,CASSPRQDFYEQYF,TGTGCCAGCTCACCAAGACAGGACTTCTACGAGCAGTACTTC
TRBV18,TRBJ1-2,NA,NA,CASSPSGNYGYTF,TGTGCCAGCTCACCAAGCGGGAACTATGGCTACACCTTC
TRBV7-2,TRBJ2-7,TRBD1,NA,CASSLAGQGQYF,TGTGCCAGCAGCTTAGCCGGACAGGGGCAGTACTTC
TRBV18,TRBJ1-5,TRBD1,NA,CASSRTGGGNQPQHF,TGTGCCAGCTCCCGGACAGGGGGCGGTAATCAGCCCCAGCATTTT
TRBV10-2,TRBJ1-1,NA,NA,CASSDGDPNTEAFF,TGCGCCAGCAGTGATGGGGACCCGAACACTGAAGCTTTCTTT
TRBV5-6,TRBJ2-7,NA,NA,CASSSTRSGNLEQYF,TGTGCCAGCAGCTCTACTAGATCAGGGAATCTCGAGCAGTACTTC
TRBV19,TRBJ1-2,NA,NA,CASTPRGGNIYGYTF,TGTGCCAGTACCCCCAGGGGAGGGAACATCTATGGCTACACCTTC
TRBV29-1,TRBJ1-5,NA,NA,CSAADSNQPQHF,TGCAGCGCTGCCGACAGCAATCAGCCCCAGCATTTT
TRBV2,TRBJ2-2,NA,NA,CASSVRVGTGELFF,TGTGCCAGCAGTGTGAGGGTTGGCACCGGGGAGCTGTTTTTT
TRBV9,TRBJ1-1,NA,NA,CASSPQMGNTEAFF,TGTGCCAGCAGCCCGCAGATGGGGAACACTGAAGCTTTCTTT
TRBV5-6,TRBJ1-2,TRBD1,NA,CASSTRQGADGYTF,TGTGCCAGCAGCACCCGACAGGGGGCAGATGGCTACACCTTC
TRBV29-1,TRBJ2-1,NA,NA,CSGHSMVDEQFF,TGCAGCGGGCACTCGATGGTCGATGAGCAGTTCTTC
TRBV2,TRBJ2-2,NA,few,CASSEEATGNTGELFF,TGTGCCAGCAGTGAAGAAGCCACAGGGAACACCGGGGAGCTGTTTTTT
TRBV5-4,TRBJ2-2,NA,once,CASSLAKESLGNTGELFF,TGTGCCAGCAGCTTGGCCAAGGAGTCTCTCGGTAACACCGGGGAGCTGTTTTTT